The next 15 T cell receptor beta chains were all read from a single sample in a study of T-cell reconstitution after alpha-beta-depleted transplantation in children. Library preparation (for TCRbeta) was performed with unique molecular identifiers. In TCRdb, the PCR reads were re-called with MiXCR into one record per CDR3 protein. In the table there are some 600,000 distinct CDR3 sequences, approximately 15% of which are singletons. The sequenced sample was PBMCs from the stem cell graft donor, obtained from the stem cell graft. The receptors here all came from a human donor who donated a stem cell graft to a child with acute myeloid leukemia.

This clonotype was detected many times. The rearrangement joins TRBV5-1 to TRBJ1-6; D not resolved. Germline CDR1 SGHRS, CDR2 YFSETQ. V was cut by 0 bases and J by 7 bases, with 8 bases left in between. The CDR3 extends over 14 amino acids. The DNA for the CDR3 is TGCGCCAGCAGCTTGGAGGCGGAGAATTCACCCCTCCACTTT. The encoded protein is CASSLEAENSPLHF.

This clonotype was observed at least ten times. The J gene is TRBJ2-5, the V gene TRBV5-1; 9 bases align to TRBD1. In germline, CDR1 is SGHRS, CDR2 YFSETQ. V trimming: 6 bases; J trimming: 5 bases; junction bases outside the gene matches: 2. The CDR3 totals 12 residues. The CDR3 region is CASTTGGETQYF. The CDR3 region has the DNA TGCGCCAGCACTACAGGGGGCGAGACCCAGTACTTC.

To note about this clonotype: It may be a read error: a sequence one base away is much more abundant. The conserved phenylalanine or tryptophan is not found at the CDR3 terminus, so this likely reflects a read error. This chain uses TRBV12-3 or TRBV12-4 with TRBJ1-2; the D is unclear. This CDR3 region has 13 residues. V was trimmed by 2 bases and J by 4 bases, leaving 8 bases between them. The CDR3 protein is CASSLSEGYGYTY. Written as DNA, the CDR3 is TGTGCCAGCAGTTTATCGGAGGGCTATGGCTACACCTAC.

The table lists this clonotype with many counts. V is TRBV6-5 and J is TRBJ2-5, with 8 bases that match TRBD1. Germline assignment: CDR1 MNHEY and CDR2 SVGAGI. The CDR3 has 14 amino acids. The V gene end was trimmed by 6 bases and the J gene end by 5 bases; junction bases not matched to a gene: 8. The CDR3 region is CASSLGQGRETQYF. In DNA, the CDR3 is TGTGCCAGCAGCCTCGGACAGGGAAGGGAGACCCAGTACTTC.

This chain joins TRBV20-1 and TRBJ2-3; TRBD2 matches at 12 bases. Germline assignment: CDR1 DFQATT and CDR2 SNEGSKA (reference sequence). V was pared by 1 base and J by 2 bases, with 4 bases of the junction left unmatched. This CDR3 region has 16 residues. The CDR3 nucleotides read TGCAGTGCTAGAGGTCGGACTAGCGGGGACACAGATACGCAGTATTTT. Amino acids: CSARGRTSGDTDTQYF.

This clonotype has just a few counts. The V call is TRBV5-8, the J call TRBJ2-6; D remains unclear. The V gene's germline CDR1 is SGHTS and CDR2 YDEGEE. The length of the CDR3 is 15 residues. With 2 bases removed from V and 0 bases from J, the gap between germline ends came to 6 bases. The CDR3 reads CASSFRVSGANVLTF. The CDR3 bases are TGTGCCAGCAGCTTTCGGGTCTCTGGGGCCAACGTCCTGACTTTC. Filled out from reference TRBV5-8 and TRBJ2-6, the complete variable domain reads EAGVTQSPTHLIKTRGQQATLRCSPISGHTSVYWYQQALGLGLQFLLWYDEGEERNRGNFPPRFSGRQFPNYSSELNVNALELEDSALYLCASSFRVSGANVLTFGAGSRLTVL.

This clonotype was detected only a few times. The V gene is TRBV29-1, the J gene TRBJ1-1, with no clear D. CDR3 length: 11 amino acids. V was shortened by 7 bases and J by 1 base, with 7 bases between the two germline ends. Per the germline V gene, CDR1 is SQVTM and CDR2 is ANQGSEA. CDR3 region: CSAEWNTEAFF. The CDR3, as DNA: TGCAGCGCAGAATGGAACACTGAAGCTTTCTTT.

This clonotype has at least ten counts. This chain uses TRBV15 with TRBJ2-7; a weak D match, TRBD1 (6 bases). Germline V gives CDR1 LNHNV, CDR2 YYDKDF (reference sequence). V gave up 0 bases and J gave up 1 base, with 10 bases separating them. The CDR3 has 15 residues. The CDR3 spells CATSRDLGASYEQYV. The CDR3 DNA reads TGTGCCACCAGCAGAGATTTGGGGGCTTCCTACGAGCAGTACGTC.

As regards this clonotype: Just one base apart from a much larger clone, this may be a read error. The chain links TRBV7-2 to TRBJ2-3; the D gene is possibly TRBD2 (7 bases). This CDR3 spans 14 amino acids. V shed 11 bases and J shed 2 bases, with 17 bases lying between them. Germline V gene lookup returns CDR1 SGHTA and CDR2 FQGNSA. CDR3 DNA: TGTGCCCTAAGGGGGAGGGCCACCACAGATACGCAGTATTTT. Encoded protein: CALRGRATTDTQYF.

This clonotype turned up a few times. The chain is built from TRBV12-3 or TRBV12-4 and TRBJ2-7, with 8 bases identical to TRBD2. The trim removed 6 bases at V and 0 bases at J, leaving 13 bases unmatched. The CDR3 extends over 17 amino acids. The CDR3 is CASSPSRGGGRSYEQYV. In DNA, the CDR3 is TGTGCCAGCAGCCCCTCTAGAGGCGGGGGGCGCTCCTACGAGCAGTACGTC.

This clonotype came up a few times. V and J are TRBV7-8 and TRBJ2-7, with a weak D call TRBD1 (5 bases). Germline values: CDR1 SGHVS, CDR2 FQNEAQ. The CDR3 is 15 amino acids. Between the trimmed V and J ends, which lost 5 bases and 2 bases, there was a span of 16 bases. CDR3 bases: TGTGCCAGCAGCCTAAATAGGGGCAGCCCCTACGAGCAGTACTTC. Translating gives CASSLNRGSPYEQYF.

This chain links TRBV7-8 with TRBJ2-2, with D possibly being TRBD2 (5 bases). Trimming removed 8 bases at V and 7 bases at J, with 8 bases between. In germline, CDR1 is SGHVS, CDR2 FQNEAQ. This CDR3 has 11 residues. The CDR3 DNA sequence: TGTGCCAGCCGAGGAGGCGGGGAGCTGTTTTTT. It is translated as CASRGGGELFF.

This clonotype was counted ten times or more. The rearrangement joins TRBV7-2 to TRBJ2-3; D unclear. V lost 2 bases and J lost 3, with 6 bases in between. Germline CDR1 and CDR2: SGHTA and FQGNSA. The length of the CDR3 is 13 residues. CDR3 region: CASSLSRTDTQYF. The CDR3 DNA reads TGTGCCAGCAGCTTAAGCCGGACAGATACGCAGTATTTT.

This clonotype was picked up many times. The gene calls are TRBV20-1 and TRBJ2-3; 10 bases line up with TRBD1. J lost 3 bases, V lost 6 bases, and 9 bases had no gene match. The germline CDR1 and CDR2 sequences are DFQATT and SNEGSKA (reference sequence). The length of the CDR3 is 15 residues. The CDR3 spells CSAHSGTGVTDTQYF. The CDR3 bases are TGCAGTGCGCATTCCGGGACAGGGGTAACAGATACGCAGTATTTT.

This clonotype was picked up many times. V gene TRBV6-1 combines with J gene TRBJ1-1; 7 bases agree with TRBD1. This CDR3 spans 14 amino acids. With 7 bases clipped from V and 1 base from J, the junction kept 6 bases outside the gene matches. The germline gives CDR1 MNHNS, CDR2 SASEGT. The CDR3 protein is CASMEGAANTEAFF. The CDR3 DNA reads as TGTGCCAGCATGGAGGGGGCTGCGAACACTGAAGCTTTCTTT.